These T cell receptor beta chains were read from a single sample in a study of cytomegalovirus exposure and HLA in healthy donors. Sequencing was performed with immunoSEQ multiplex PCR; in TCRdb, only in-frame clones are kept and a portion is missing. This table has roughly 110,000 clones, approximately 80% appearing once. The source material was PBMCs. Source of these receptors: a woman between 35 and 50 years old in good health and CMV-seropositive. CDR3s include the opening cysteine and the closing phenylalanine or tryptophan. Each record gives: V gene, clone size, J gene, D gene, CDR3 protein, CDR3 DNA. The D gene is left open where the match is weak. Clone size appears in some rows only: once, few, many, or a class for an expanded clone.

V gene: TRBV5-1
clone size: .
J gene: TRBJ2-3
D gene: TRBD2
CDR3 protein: CASSSTPGGRTDTQYF
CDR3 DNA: TGCGCCAGCAGCTCCACCCCGGGGGGGCGCACAGATACGCAGTATTTT

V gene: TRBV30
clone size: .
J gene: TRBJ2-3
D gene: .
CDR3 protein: CAWSNGVTDTQYF
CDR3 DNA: TGTGCCTGGAGTAACGGGGTCACAGATACGCAGTATTTT

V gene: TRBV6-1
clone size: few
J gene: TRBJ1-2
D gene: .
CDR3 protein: CATYGRGFYGYTF
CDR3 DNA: TGTGCCACCTATGGACGGGGGTTCTATGGCTACACCTTC

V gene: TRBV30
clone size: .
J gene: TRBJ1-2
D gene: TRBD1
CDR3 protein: CASDRGYGYTF
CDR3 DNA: TGTGCCTCCGACAGGGGGTATGGCTACACCTTC

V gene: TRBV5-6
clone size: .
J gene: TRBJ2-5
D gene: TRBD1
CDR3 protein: CASSLEIGQGVETQYF
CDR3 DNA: TGTGCCAGCAGCTTGGAGATTGGACAGGGAGTGGAGACCCAGTACTTC

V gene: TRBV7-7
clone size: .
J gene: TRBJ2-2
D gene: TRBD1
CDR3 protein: CASSQDRGSGELFF
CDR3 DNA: TGTGCCAGCAGCCAGGACAGGGGATCAGGGGAGCTGTTTTTT

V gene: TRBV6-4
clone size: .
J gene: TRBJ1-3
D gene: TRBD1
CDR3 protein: CASSSTGGSGNTIYF
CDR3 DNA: TGTGCCAGCAGCTCCACAGGGGGCTCTGGAAACACCATATATTTT

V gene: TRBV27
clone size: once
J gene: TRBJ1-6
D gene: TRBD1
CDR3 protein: CASSSRTGRIYNSPLHF
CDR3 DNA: TGTGCCAGCAGTTCCCGGACAGGGCGGATCTATAATTCACCCCTCCACTTT

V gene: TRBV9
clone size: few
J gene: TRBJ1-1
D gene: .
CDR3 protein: CASSVHPLIGNTEAFF
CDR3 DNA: TGTGCCAGCAGCGTACACCCCTTGATCGGGAACACTGAAGCTTTCTTT

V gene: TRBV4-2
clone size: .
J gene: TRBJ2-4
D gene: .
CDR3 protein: CASSQDLQGKNIQYF
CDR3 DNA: TGTGCCAGCAGCCAAGATCTCCAGGGCAAAAACATTCAGTACTTC

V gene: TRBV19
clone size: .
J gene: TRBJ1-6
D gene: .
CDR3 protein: CASSIGGANSPLHF
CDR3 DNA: TGTGCCAGTAGTATAGGTGGGGCAAATTCACCCCTCCACTTT

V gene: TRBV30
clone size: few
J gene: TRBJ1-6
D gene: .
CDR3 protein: CAWSRQGNSPLHF
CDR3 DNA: TGTGCCTGGAGTCGGCAGGGGAATTCACCCCTCCACTTT

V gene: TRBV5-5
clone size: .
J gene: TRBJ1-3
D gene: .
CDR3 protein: CASSLGGGPGNTIYF
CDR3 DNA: TGTGCCAGCAGCCTCGGGGGGGGCCCTGGAAACACCATATATTTT

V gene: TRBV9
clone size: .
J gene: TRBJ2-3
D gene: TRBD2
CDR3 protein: CASSPRTSGSDTQYF
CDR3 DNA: TGTGCCAGCAGCCCCCGGACTAGCGGCTCAGATACGCAGTATTTT

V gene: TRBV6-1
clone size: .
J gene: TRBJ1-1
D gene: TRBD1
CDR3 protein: CASSELTGVNTEAFF
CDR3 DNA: TGTGCCAGCAGTGAACTGACAGGGGTGAACACTGAAGCTTTCTTT

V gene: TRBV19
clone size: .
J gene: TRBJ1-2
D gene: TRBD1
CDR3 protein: CASTSSDRLYGYTF
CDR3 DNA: TGTGCCAGTACTTCCTCGGACAGGCTGTATGGCTACACCTTC

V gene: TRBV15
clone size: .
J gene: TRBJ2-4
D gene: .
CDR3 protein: CATSRERGKNIQYF
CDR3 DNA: TGTGCCACCAGCAGAGAAAGGGGCAAAAACATTCAGTACTTC

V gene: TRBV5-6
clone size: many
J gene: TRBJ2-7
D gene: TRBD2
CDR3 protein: CASSFFRTSGSYEQYF
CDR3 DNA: TGTGCCAGCAGTTTTTTCCGGACTAGCGGGTCCTACGAGCAGTACTTC

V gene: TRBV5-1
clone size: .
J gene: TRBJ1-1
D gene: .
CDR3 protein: CASSLEGANTEAFF
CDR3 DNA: TGCGCCAGCAGCTTGGAGGGAGCAAACACTGAAGCTTTCTTT

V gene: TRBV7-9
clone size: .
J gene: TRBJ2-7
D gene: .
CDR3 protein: CASRLAGGREQYF
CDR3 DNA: TGTGCCAGCAGATTGGCAGGGGGGAGGGAGCAGTACTTC

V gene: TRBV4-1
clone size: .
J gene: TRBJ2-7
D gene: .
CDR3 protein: CASSQVALASAYEQYF
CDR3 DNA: TGCGCCAGCAGCCAAGTTGCACTAGCTAGCGCCTACGAGCAGTACTTC

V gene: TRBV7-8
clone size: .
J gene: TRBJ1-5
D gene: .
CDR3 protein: CASSTRTQGGGAQHF
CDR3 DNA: TGTGCCAGCAGCACTCGTACACAGGGTGGTGGAGCCCAGCATTTT

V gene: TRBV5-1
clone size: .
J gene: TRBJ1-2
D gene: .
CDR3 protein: CASSLSGDYGYTF
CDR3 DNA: TGCGCCAGCAGCTTGTCAGGGGACTATGGCTACACCTTC

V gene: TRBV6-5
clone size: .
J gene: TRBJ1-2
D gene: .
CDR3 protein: CASSVTGTLYGYTF
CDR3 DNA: TGTGCCAGCAGCGTAACCGGGACACTCTATGGCTACACCTTC

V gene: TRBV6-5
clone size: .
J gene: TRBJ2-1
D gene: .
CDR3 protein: CASSSRFEGVAQKFF
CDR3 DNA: TGTGCCAGCAGTTCGAGATTTGAGGGCGTGGCCCAAAAGTTCTTC

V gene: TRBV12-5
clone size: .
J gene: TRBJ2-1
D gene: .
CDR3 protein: CASGIGGIYNEQFF
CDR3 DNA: TGTGCTAGTGGTATAGGGGGAATCTACAATGAGCAGTTCTTC

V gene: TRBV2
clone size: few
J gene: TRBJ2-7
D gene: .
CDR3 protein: CASSLANYEQYF
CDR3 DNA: TGTGCCAGCAGTCTAGCTAACTACGAGCAGTACTTC

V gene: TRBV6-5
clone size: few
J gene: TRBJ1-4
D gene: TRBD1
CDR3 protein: CASKEGARGEKLFF
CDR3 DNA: TGTGCCAGCAAAGAGGGGGCGCGTGGTGAAAAACTGTTTTTT

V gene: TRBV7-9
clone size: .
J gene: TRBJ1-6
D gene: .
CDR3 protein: CASSLYLHRGSPLHF
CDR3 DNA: TGTGCCAGCAGCTTGTATTTACATAGAGGATCACCCCTCCACTTT

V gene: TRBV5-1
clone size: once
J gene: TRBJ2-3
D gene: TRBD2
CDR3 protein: CASSLPPILRTSGGPTDTQYF
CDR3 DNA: TGCGCCAGCAGCTTGCCCCCTATACTTAGGACTAGCGGGGGCCCCACAGATACGCAGTATTTT

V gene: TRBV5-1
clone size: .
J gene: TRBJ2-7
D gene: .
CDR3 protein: CASSLAGGNEQYF
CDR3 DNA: TGCGCCAGCAGCTTGGCCGGGGGAAACGAGCAGTACTTC

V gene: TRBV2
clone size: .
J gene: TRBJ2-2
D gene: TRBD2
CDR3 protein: CASTERGGTGELFF
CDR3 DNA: TGTGCCAGCACGGAGCGGGGGGGCACCGGGGAGCTGTTTTTT

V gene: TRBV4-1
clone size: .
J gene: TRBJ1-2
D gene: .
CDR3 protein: CASSQPGTRNGYTF
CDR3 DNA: TGCGCCAGCAGCCAACCCGGGACACGGAATGGCTACACCTTC

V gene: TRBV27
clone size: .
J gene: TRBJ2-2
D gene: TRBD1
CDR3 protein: CASSSLRTGNTGELFF
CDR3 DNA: TGTGCCAGCAGCTCTCTTCGGACAGGGAACACCGGGGAGCTGTTTTTT

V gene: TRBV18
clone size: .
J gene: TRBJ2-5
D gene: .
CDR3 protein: CASSPRQQETQYF
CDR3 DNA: TGTGCCAGCTCACCACGGCAGCAAGAGACCCAGTACTTC

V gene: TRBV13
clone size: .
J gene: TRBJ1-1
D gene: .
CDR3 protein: CASSLGGGPNTEAFF
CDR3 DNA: TGTGCCAGCAGCTTAGGTGGGGGCCCGAACACTGAAGCTTTCTTT

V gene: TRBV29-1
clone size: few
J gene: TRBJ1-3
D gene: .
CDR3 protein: CSVRTSGNTIYF
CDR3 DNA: TGCAGCGTTCGGACAAGCGGAAACACCATATATTTT

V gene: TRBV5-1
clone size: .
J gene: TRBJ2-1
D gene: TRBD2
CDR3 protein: CASSPGLANYNEQFF
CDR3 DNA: TGCGCCAGCAGCCCGGGACTAGCGAATTACAATGAGCAGTTCTTC

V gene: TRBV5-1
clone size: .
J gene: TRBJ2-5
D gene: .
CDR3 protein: CASSLAGTRSQETQYF
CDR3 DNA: TGCGCCAGCAGCTTGGCCGGGACACGGTCCCAAGAGACCCAGTACTTC

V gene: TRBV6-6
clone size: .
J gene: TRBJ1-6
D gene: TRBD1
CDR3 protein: CASTTGVQSESPLHF
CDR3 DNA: TGTGCCAGCACCACAGGGGTACAATCGGAGTCACCCCTCCACTTT

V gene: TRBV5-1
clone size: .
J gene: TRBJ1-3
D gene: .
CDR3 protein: CASSTSEPSGNTIYF
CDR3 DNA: TGCGCCAGCAGCACCTCCGAGCCCTCTGGAAACACCATATATTTT